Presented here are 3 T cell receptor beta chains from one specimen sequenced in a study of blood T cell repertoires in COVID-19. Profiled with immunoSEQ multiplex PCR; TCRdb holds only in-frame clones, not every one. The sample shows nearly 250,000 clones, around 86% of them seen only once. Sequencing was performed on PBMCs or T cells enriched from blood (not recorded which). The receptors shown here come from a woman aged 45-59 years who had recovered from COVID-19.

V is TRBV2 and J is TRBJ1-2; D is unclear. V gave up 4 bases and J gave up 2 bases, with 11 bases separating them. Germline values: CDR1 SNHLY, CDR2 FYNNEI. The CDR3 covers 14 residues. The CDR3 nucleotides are TGTGCCAGCAGTGGGGGAGTGCCCAACTATGGCTACACCTTC. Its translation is CASSGGVPNYGYTF.

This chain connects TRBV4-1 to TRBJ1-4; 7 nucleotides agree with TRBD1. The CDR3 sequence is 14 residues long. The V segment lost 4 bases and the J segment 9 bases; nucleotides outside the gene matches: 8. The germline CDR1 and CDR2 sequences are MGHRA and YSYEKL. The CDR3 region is CASSRPGGSQKLFF. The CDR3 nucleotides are TGCGCCAGCAGCCGTCCAGGGGGGAGTCAAAAACTGTTTTTT.

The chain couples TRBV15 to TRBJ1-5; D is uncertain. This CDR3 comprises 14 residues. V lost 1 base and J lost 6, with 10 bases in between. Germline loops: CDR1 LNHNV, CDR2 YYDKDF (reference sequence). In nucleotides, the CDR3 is TGTGCCACCAGCAGAGTCTCCGAGGGTCAGCCCCAGCATTTT. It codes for CATSRVSEGQPQHF.